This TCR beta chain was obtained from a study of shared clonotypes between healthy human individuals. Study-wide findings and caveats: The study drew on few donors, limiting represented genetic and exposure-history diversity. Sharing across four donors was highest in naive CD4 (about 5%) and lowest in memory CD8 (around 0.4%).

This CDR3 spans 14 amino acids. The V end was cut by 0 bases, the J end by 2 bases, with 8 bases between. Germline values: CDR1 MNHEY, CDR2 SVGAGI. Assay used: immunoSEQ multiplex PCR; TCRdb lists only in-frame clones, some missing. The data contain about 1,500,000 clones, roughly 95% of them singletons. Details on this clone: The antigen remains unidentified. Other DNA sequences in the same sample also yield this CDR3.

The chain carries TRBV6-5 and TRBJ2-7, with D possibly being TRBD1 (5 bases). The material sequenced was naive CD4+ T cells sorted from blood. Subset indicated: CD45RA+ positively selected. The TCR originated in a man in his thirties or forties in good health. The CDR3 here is CASSYSSGTYEQYF. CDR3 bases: TGTGCCAGCAGTTACTCTTCAGGGACCTACGAGCAGTACTTC.